Below are 5 T cell receptor beta chains sequenced from a single sample in a study of T cell repertoires in cytomegalovirus infection. TCRdb re-called the reads through MiXCR, storing one row per CDR3 protein. The table has roughly 200,000 distinct CDR3 sequences, roughly 34% seen once. No cognate antigen is known for these TCRs. The material was CD8+ T cells from cultured PBMCs, obtained from culture after CMV antigen stimulation. Source of these receptors: a human donor in good health (CMV status not recorded). Some clones in this sample may be carry-over from other donors' samples.

The sample holds a few counts of this clonotype. The chain employs TRBV20-1 and TRBJ2-7; 11 bases agree with TRBD2. The trim removed 0 bases at V and 5 bases at J, leaving 6 bases unmatched. The CDR3 totals 15 residues. From germline, CDR1 is DFQATT and CDR2 SNEGSKA (reference sequence). The CDR3, as DNA: TGCAGTGCTAGAGAGTTAGCGGGGGGGCCCCACGAGCAGTACTTC. This gives the protein CSARELAGGPHEQYF.

The V and J genes are TRBV7-4 and TRBJ2-1; the D is unclear. Trimming left V 0 bases short and J 6 bases short, with 9 bases between. Germline CDR1 reads SGHVT; CDR2 reads SQSDAQ. This CDR3 contains 14 residues. Here the CDR3 reads CASSLASLANEQFF. CDR3 nucleotide sequence: TGTGCCAGCAGCTTAGCATCGCTTGCCAATGAGCAGTTCTTC. Using reference TRBV7-4 and TRBJ2-1 for the parts outside the CDR3, the full variable domain is GAGVSQSPRYKVAKRGRDVALRCDSISGHVTLYWYRQTLGQGSEVLTYSQSDAQRDKSGRPSGRFSAERPERSVSTLKIQRTEQGDSAVYLCASSLASLANEQFFGPGTRLTVL.

The chain carries TRBV12-3 or TRBV12-4 and TRBJ2-1; D gene unclear. The length of the CDR3 is 14 residues. Trimming left V 7 bases short and J 0 bases short, with 10 bases between. CDR3 residues: CASTQESSYNEQFF. For the CDR3, the DNA is TGTGCCAGCACCCAGGAAAGCTCCTACAATGAGCAGTTCTTC.

V usage is TRBV10-3 and J usage is TRBJ1-2; 8 nucleotides match TRBD1. Germline lookup yields CDR1 ENHRY and CDR2 SYGVKD. The trim removed 0 bases at V and 4 bases at J, leaving 4 bases unmatched. CDR3 length equals 15 residues. This CDR3 reads CAISESQGASYGYTF. The CDR3 DNA reads as TGTGCCATCAGTGAGTCGCAGGGGGCAAGCTATGGCTACACCTTC.

The rearrangement uses TRBV19 and TRBJ2-1; 10 nucleotides match TRBD2. This CDR3 spans 18 amino acids. CDR1 LNHDA and CDR2 SQIVND come from the germline V gene (reference sequence). V gave up 3 bases and J gave up 4 bases; unmatched junction bases: 12. CDR3 sequence reads: CASSISSGGALGYNEQFF. Written as DNA, the CDR3 is TGTGCCAGTAGTATCTCCAGCGGGGGGGCATTGGGTTACAATGAGCAGTTCTTC.